What follows are 10 T cell receptor beta chains derived from one specimen sequenced in a study of T-cell memory formation after mild COVID-19. TCRdb reprocessed the 5' RACE reads with MiXCR, giving one entry per CDR3 protein. This table has hundreds of thousands of distinct CDR3 sequences, around 30% appearing once. The source material was PBMCs or a T cell subset sorted from them (not recorded which). The receptor set was obtained from an adult woman who had mild COVID-19 (a few samples of this study predate the infection). Cell type and time point are not known.

This clonotype was picked up a small number of times. This rearrangement joins TRBV7-3 to TRBJ2-3; D possibly corresponds to TRBD1 (6 bases). V lost 6 bases and J lost 4, with 11 bases in between. Looked up from germline, CDR1 is SGHTA and CDR2 is FQGTGA. The CDR3 contains 13 residues. CDR3 sequence: CASRAGGSDTQYF. CDR3 DNA: TGTGCCAGCAGAGCTGGGGGCTCAGATACGCAGTATTTT.

The rearrangement links TRBV12-3 or TRBV12-4 to TRBJ1-2; D is undetermined. The CDR3 spans 14 residues. V gave up 1 base and J gave up 2 bases, with 8 bases separating them. CDR3 nucleotide sequence: TGTGCCAGCAGTTTAGGGGAGGTAAACTATGGCTACACCTTC. Amino acid sequence: CASSLGEVNYGYTF.

The chain is built from TRBV6-1 and TRBJ2-3; 8 bases map to TRBD2. This CDR3 has 16 residues. The germline gives CDR1 MNHNS, CDR2 SASEGT. V shed 0 bases and J 7 bases; nucleotides not matched to a gene: 9. CDR3: CASSEAGSSGFNTQYF. As DNA, the CDR3 is TGTGCCAGCAGTGAAGCGGGGTCTAGCGGGTTTAATACGCAGTATTTT.

Written as DNA, the CDR3 is TGCAGTGCTAGCTCCTCGGGGGGTCGGCGCGAGCAGTACTTC. Translation: CSASSSGGRREQYF. The chain employs TRBV20-1 and TRBJ2-7; 7 bases agree with TRBD2. The CDR3 runs 14 residues. Germline V lookup: CDR1 DFQATT, CDR2 SNEGSKA (reference sequence). After removal of 3 bases from V and 6 bases from J, the junction contained 11 bases not matched to a gene.

The chain recombines TRBV27 with TRBJ2-5; D unresolved. This CDR3 comprises 13 residues. CDR1 and CDR2 from the germline V gene are MNHEY and SMNVEV (reference sequence). With 6 bases removed from V and 4 bases from J, the gap between germline ends came to 12 bases. CDR3 nucleotides: TGTGCCAGCAGCGACTCAGCAGGAGAGACCCAGTACTTC. The encoded protein is CASSDSAGETQYF.

This clonotype was found a few times. The chain carries TRBV12-3 or TRBV12-4 and TRBJ2-7; 9 nucleotides line up with TRBD1. The junction had 6 bases not matched to a gene; V was cut back by 3 bases and J by 6 bases. This CDR3 is built from 14 residues. The CDR3 bases are TGTGCCAGCAGTTTTATACAGGGGGCTTCCGAGCAGTACTTC. Its protein is CASSFIQGASEQYF.

This clonotype was counted between two and nine times. The V and J genes are TRBV5-5 and TRBJ2-3; perhaps TRBD1 as D (6 bases). CDR3 length: 15 amino acids. Germline V CDR1 and CDR2: SGHKS, YYEKEE (reference sequence). With 0 bases removed from V and 5 bases from J, the gap between germline ends came to 13 bases. CDR3 residues: CASSLARGPLDTQYF. The CDR3 DNA reads as TGTGCCAGCAGCTTGGCCAGGGGCCCTTTAGATACGCAGTATTTT.

This sequence joins TRBV7-7 and TRBJ2-5; a possible D gene is TRBD1 (5 bases). This CDR3 has 18 amino acids. V gave up 5 bases and J gave up 2 bases, with 24 bases separating them. Germline-derived CDR1 and CDR2 are SSHAT and FNYEAQ (reference sequence). The CDR3 region is CASSRSAQAGLLQETQYF. CDR3 nucleotide sequence: TGTGCCAGCAGCCGCAGCGCCCAAGCAGGGCTATTACAAGAGACCCAGTACTTC.

In its sample, this clonotype was seen a few times. The rearrangement uses TRBV7-6 and TRBJ2-2; D gene uncertain. Germline CDR1 and CDR2: SGHVS and FNYEAQ. Trimming took off 5 bases at V and 6 bases at J, with 7 bases between the two ends. The CDR3 runs to 12 residues. CDR3 residues: CASSPPSGELFF. CDR3 bases: TGTGCCAGCAGCCCCCCGTCCGGGGAGCTGTTTTTT.

In regard to this clonotype: A read error may produce the germline difference seen at one junction end. V and J are TRBV12-3 or TRBV12-4 and TRBJ1-1, with TRBD1 matching 7 bases. The CDR3 totals 14 residues. The CDR3 protein is CASSLGGPNTEAFF. In DNA form, the CDR3 reads TGTGCCAGCAGCTTAGGGGGCCCGAACACTGAAGCTTTCTTT.